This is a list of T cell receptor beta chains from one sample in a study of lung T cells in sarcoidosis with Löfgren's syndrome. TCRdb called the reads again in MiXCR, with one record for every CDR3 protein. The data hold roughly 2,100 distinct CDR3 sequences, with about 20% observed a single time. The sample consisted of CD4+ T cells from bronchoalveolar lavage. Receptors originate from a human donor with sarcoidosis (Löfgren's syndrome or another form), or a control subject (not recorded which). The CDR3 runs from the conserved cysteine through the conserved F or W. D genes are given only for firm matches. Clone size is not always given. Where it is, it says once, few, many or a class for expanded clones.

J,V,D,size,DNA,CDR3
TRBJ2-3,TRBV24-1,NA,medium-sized,TGTGCCACCAGTGATACCAAACCGACAGGCACAGATACGCAGTATTTT,CATSDTKPTGTDTQYF
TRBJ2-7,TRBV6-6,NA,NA,TGTGCCGGCAGACAAGGGGCTAGCCGGGAGCAGTACTTC,CAGRQGASREQYF
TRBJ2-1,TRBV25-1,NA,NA,TGTGCCAGCAGTCCTACGGGCTGGTCCAGAAGTGAGCAGTTCTTC,CASSPTGWSRSEQFF
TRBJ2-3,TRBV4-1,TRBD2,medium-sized,TGCGCCAGCAGCCCGGGACTAGCGAGAGTCGGGGATACGCAGTATTTT,CASSPGLARVGDTQYF
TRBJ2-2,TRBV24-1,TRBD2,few,TGTGCCACCAGTCCCCCGGGGCGAGCGGGACACACCGGGGAGCTGTTTTTT,CATSPPGRAGHTGELFF
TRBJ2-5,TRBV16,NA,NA,TGTGCCAGCAGCCCACTACAGGATTATGGTCTCGTGGAGACCCAGTACTTC,CASSPLQDYGLVETQYF
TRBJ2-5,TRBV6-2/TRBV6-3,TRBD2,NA,TGTGCCAACAGTGTCGCGGGAGGGCCTATAGGGGAGACCCAGTACTTC,CANSVAGGPIGETQYF
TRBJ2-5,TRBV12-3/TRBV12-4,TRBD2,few,TGTGCCAGCAGCTCCGGGACTAGCTTTCCCGAGACCCAGTACTTC,CASSSGTSFPETQYF
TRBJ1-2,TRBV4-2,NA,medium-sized,TGTGCCAGCAGCCAAATACAGGAAGCTAACTATGGCTACACCTTC,CASSQIQEANYGYTF
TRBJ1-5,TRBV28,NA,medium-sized,TGTGCCAGCACTTCCCTGGCCGAGCGTCAAAGCAATCAGCCCCAGCATTTT,CASTSLAERQSNQPQHF
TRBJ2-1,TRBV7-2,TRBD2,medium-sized,TGTGCCAGCAGCGGGGGGGGGACTACTCGTTTATACAATGAGCAGTTCTTC,CASSGGGTTRLYNEQFF
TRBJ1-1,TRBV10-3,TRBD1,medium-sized,TGTGCCATCAGCCGACAGGGGGCTGACACTGAAGCTTTCTTT,CAISRQGADTEAFF
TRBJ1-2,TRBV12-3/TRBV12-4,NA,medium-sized,TGTGCCAGCAGTTTGCGGGCCTATGGCTACACCTTC,CASSLRAYGYTF
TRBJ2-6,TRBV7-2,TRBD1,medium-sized,TGTGCCAGCAGCAAAGGACAGGCCCTGAGCTCTGGGGCCAACGTCCTGACTTTC,CASSKGQALSSGANVLTF
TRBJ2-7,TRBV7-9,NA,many,TGTGCCAGCAGCCCGGAGAGGGTGGGCTTAAAGTCCTACGAGCAGTACTTC,CASSPERVGLKSYEQYF
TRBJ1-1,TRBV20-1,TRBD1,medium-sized,TGCAGTGCTACTCATCGGACAGGATCAAACACTGAAGCTTTCTTT,CSATHRTGSNTEAFF
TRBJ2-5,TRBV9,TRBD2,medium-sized,TGTGCCAGCAGCGTAGTTACTAGCGGCAGTCAAGAGACCCAGTACTTC,CASSVVTSGSQETQYF
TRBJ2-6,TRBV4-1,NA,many,TGCGCCAGCAGCCAAGAGCCACCGGGACGGCTCTCTGGGGCCAACGTCCTGACTTTC,CASSQEPPGRLSGANVLTF
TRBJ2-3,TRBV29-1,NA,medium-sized,TGCAGCGTTCGACAGGGAGGGACAGATACGCAGTATTTT,CSVRQGGTDTQYF
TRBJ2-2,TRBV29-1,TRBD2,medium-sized,TGCAGCGTTAACGGGGCTAGCGGGAACACCGGGGAGCTGTTTTTT,CSVNGASGNTGELFF
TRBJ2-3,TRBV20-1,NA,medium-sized,TGCAGTGCTAGAAAGCCTCCGGGGACAGATACGCAGTATTTT,CSARKPPGTDTQYF
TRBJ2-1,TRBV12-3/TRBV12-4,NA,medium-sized,TGTGCCAGCAGTTTAACGGGTACCAGCAATGAGCAGTTCTTC,CASSLTGTSNEQFF
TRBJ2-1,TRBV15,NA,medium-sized,TGTGCCACCAGCAGAGTAACAGGGAGCGGGGATGAGCAGTTCTTC,CATSRVTGSGDEQFF
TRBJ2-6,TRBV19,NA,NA,TGTGCCAGTAGTTTGCGACAGGACCTTAACTTGGTTGGGGCCAACGTCCTGACTTTC,CASSLRQDLNLVGANVLTF
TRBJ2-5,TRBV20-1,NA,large,TGCAGCCCATTTCTCGGAGAGACCCAGTACTTC,CSPFLGETQYF
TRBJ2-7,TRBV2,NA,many,TGTGCCAGCAGTGAAACAGGTAGTCACCACCGCACCTACGAGCAGTACTTC,CASSETGSHHRTYEQYF
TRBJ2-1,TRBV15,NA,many,TGTGCCACCAGCAGGCCAGACGGGCCCCAAGGGCAGTTCTTC,CATSRPDGPQGQFF
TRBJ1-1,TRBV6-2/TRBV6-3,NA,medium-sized,TGTGCCAGCAGTCTCTCCCCTGCGGCTGAAGCTTTCTTT,CASSLSPAAEAFF
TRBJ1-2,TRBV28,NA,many,TGTGCCAGCAAGGGGGGCTATGGCTACACCTTC,CASKGGYGYTF
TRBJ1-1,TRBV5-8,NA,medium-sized,TGTGCCAGCAGCTTGAGGGGGTTAGGCACTGAAGCTTTCTTT,CASSLRGLGTEAFF
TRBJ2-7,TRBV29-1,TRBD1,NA,TGCAGCGATATGGGGCAGGGGGCGTACGAGCAGTACTTC,CSDMGQGAYEQYF
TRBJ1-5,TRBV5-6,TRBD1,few,TGTGCCAGCTCTCCAGGGGGCACGGGGCAGCCCCAGCATTTT,CASSPGGTGQPQHF
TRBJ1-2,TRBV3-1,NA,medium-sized,TGTGCCAGCAGCAACAACAGGGTCGGCTACACCTTC,CASSNNRVGYTF
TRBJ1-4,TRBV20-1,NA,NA,TGCGGTGCGCTTGACGCCAGAACTAATGAAAAACTGTTTTTT,CGALDARTNEKLFF
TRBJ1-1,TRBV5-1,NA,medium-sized,TGCGCCAGCAGCTTGGAGGGGCCTGAAGCTTTCTTT,CASSLEGPEAFF
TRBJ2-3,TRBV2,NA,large,TGTGCCAGCAGCCCTCAGACAGGCCAAGATACGCAGTATTTT,CASSPQTGQDTQYF
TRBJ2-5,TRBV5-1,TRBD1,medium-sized,TGCGCCAGCAGCTCGACAGGGGGTCAAGAGACCCAGTACTTC,CASSSTGGQETQYF
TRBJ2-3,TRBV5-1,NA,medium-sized,TGCGCCAGCAGCCGGGAGTCAGATACGCAGTATTTT,CASSRESDTQYF
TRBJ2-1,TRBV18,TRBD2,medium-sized,TGTGCCAGCTCACCACTACGACTAGCGGACAATGAGCAGTTCTTC,CASSPLRLADNEQFF
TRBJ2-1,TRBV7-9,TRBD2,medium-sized,TGTGCCAGCAGCGCAGGCGCTAGCGGGTATGACAATGAGCAGTTCTTC,CASSAGASGYDNEQFF
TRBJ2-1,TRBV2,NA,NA,TGTGCCAGCAACGGGACGGGGGGCCGTAATGAGCAGTTCTTC,CASNGTGGRNEQFF
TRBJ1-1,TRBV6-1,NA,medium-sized,TGTGCCAGCAGGGTCCGACAGGAAGAAGCTTTCTTT,CASRVRQEEAFF
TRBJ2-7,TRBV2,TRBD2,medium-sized,TGTGCCAGCACCTACACTAGCGGGAGGGCCTCAGGGGAGCAGTACTTC,CASTYTSGRASGEQYF
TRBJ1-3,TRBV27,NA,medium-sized,TGTGCCAGCAGTTCAGGGAGTACTGAAGGAAACACCATATATTTT,CASSSGSTEGNTIYF
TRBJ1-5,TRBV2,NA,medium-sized,TGTGCCAGCAGTGAAAGTTCCGGGACCGCCCGGCCCCAGCATTTT,CASSESSGTARPQHF